A single sample is the source of the 7 T cell receptor beta chains below, sequenced in a study of regulatory T cells in long-lasting Graves disease (dated by TCRdb to the early 2020s). In light of the paper, this sample's time point label describes: newly diagnosed GD, antithyroid drugs for less than 3 months. For both TCR sequencing and RNA sequencing, RNA was extracted from PBMCs in TRIzol. The library was produced with multiplex PCR. TCRdb records Illumina HiSeq 4000 as the sequencer. TCR beta libraries were built with iRepertoire HTBI primers and Arm-PCR amplification of CDR3 regions. TCRdb ran its own pipeline on the public reads, namely fastp trimming at Q25 and MiXCR clone calling, and kept in-frame beta chains. Rows are combined by CDR3 protein, so each entry shows the most common genes and DNA. This sample lists 400,000 to 550,000 distinct CDR3 sequences; around 17% were detected once. In total, the top ten clones hold around a quarter of the sample.

These same data were also listed under a study on T cells in Graves' hyperthyroidism and ophthalmopathy.

The input for sequencing was peripheral blood mononuclear cells (PBMCs), taken at new diagnosis, from a patient treated with antithyroid drugs. The receptors come from a woman in her late teens or twenties with Graves disease. Donor details come from another sample of the same person, matched by shared clones.

The chain carries TRBV7-6 and TRBJ2-2, with no clear D. Germline CDR1 is SGHVS and CDR2 is FNYEAQ. This CDR3 comprises 14 residues. The V end was cut by 1 base, the J end by 7 bases, with 10 bases between. The CDR3 bases are TGTGCCAGCAGCTTAGACCCAGATGACGGGGAGCTGTTTTTT. Translating gives CASSLDPDDGELFF.

This clonotype was detected only a few times. This chain connects TRBV5-1 to TRBJ2-3; 12 nucleotides line up with TRBD2. With 4 bases clipped from V and 4 bases from J, the junction kept 7 bases outside the gene matches. The germline V gene has CDR1 SGHRS and CDR2 YFSETQ. The CDR3 is made up of 16 amino acids. The CDR3 reads CASSESLAGGADTQYF. The CDR3 nucleotides read TGCGCCAGCAGCGAATCACTAGCGGGAGGTGCAGATACGCAGTATTTT.

Note on this clonotype: This sequence may be a read error, since a much larger clone differs from it by one base. This chain joins TRBV2 and TRBJ1-2; D not certain. Germline CDR1 SNHLY, CDR2 FYNNEI. V lost 3 bases, J lost 10 bases, and 9 bases lay in between. The CDR3 is 11 residues long. CDR3 region: CASSEGPHYTF. CDR3 DNA: TGTGCCAGCAGTGAGGGCCCCCACTACACCTTC.

The chain recombines TRBV19 with TRBJ2-5, with D possibly being TRBD2 (5 bases). Germline CDR1 reads LNHDA; CDR2 reads SQIVND (reference sequence). This CDR3 is 14 amino acids long. Deletions cut 2 bases from V and 3 bases from J, with 10 bases between. CDR3 coding DNA: TGTGCCAGTAGTATACCCGGGAATGAAGAGACCCAGTACTTC. The encoded protein is CASSIPGNEETQYF.

Note on this clonotype: A much larger clone is a single base away; this may be a read error. V and J are TRBV6-2 or TRBV6-3 and TRBJ1-1, with 11 bases that match TRBD1. Germline CDR1 MNHEY, CDR2 SVGEGT. The CDR3 has 17 residues. CDR3 loop: CASSYSRTGGLGTGAFF. The DNA of the CDR3 is TGTGCCAGCAGTTACTCGAGGACAGGGGGCTTAGGCACTGGAGCTTTCTTT.

The V gene is TRBV29-1, the J gene TRBJ1-1; a possible D gene is TRBD1 (5 bases). CDR1 and CDR2 from the germline V gene are SQVTM and ANQGSEA. This CDR3 contains 11 residues. With 4 bases removed from V and 7 bases from J, the gap between germline ends came to 10 bases. CDR3 protein: CSVARDGEAFF. For the CDR3, the DNA is TGCAGCGTTGCGAGGGACGGTGAAGCTTTCTTT.

This clonotype was picked up a small number of times. The chain uses TRBV6-2 or TRBV6-3 and TRBJ1-4; D is uncertain. The CDR3 covers 13 residues. Germline V gene sequence: CDR1 MNHEY, CDR2 SVGEGT. V was trimmed by 6 bases and J by 4 bases, leaving 9 bases between them. CDR3 sequence: CASRTGFNEKLFF. CDR3 nucleotide sequence: TGTGCCAGCAGGACGGGGTTTAATGAAAAACTGTTTTTT.